The entry that follows covers one T cell receptor (beta chain) sequence. Its antigen is not yet known. No much larger clonotype is one base removed from it; base qualities were not supplied. The sample is drawn from a study of blood T cell repertoires in COVID-19 (dated by TCRdb to about 2020). Looking at the study overall: Samples covering the acute and convalescent phases of COVID-19 were provided by collaborators in the United States, Italy and Spain. The prospective study material was composed of cDNA or gDNA derived from T cells, B-cell-depleted T cells, or PBMCs. Deeply sampled blood TCRbeta repertoires from subjects exposed to, actively infected with, or recovered from COVID-19 were included in the dataset. A freely available public database, intended as a resource for researchers studying the immune response to SARS-CoV-2, is where the repertoires were released. Samples were obtained from the ongoing ImmuneRACE study (first 160 participants) and from over a thousand subjects provided by 6 global collaborators. Nearly every sample came with metadata listing a de-identified subject ID, COVID-19 status, age in years and sex. Where available, HLA class I and class II types were obtained from metadata supplied by the sample provider rather than from assay-based typing. General findings and caveats noted by the study authors: How much clinical and demographic metadata was included differed by source and by participant, and the metadata was provided uncurated.

TCRbeta CDR3 regions were amplified from genomic DNA by means of the immunoSEQ Assay, a bias-controlled multiplex PCR. The paper's data handling went like this. The number of nucleated cells in each sample was estimated by amplification of reference gene primers within the assay. To quantify the absolute abundance of each unique TCRbeta CDR3 rearrangement, sequence reads were collapsed and filtered. For each sample, productive Simpson clonality was calculated as the square root of Simpson's diversity index over productive rearrangements. The clones in this table, taken by TCRdb from immuneACCESS, are in-frame only. Not every clone is retained; where verified, under half of the shortfall comes from an unresolved V gene, and the cause of the rest is unknown. V, J and clone size derive from that table, while D and trimming were established from the DNA sequence. The sample has about 150,000 clones on record, about 87% of them singletons. The ten largest clonotypes hold around 40% of the sample.

At the junction V is shortened by 2 bases and J by 7 bases; bases outside the gene matches: 5. Per the germline V gene, LGHNA is the CDR1 and YNFKEQ is the CDR2. Including the terminal cysteine and phenylalanine, the CDR3 comprises 15 residues. Only the CDR3 DNA stays, 45 bases, in frame from base 1. Another Seattle source contributed samples from volunteer blood donors who had recovered from COVID-19. The collaborating institutions used their own protocols to collect whole blood in K2EDTA tubes. For TCRbeta analysis, collaborator samples were shipped as frozen whole blood, as isolated PBMCs, or as DNA extracted from either sample type.

The TCR comes from a man aged 50-59 years who had recovered from COVID-19. The chain is made from TRBV4-2 and TRBJ1-4, and TRBD1 matches 9 of the central bases. The material sequenced was peripheral blood. The nucleotide sequence is TGTGCCAGCAGCCAATCACAGGGGGCCGGTGAAAAACTGTTTTTT. This is translated as CASSQSQGAGEKLFF.